This T cell receptor beta chain was found in a study of quantifying T cell responses using KT2 cells (dated by TCRdb to about 2017). Study-wide context: RNA was DNase-treated and reverse transcribed with TCR alpha and beta constant-region primers, mostly using SuperScript III. To avoid over-amplification, PCR2 was carried out as a SYBR Green qPCR and halted once a predetermined fluorescence threshold was reached. The efficiency of the T4 ligation step under optimum conditions was estimated to be above 9.5%. Study-wide conclusions, independent of this receptor: Saturation in the detection of KT2 sequences was observed at very high KT2 spike-in numbers. The study did not include a side-by-side comparison of this pipeline with other TCR sequencing techniques. Over several orders of magnitude, the number of KT2 alpha and beta sequences rose linearly with the number of KT2 cells put in. KT2 sequences were detected down to the lowest spike-in tested, about one KT2 cell per 100,000 PBMC.

As encoded in the germline V gene, CDR1 is MNHNS while CDR2 is SASEGT. Measured from the cysteine to the phenylalanine, the CDR3 is 15 residues long. The entry retains the CDR3 DNA only, 45 bases that are in frame from base 1. Trimming costs V 0 bases and J 2 bases, and their ends lie 8 bases apart. Only a few counts were recorded for this clonotype. Its antigen has not been determined. No base-level quality is on record; no much larger clone is a single base apart. Known numbers of KT2, a T cell clone whose TCR had been sequenced previously, were spiked into unfractionated PBMC to test the sensitivity and accuracy of the pipeline. A range of KT2-to-PBMC ratios was generated by mixing KT2 cells with a fixed number of PBMC. The receptor library was made with UMI-ligation and nested PCR. A single-stranded oligonucleotide carrying the Illumina SP2 sequence and a UMI was ligated to the cDNA 3' end using T4 RNA ligase 1. PCR1 consisted of 4 cycles (98 degrees C 15 s, 69 degrees C 30 s, 72 degrees C 40 s), and for the beta primer an equimolar mix of RC1.1 and RC1.2 was used to cover TRBC1 and TRBC2. From PCR2 onward, TCR alpha and beta chains were processed separately, with sample indices and Illumina adaptors added. The UMI was composed of 12 random nucleotides, arranged as two hexamers separated by a spacer, and was positioned after an 8-base spacer. Libraries were sequenced on an Illumina MiSeq using v2 2x251 paired-end chemistry, with under 15 samples typically included per run. PhiX DNA was added at about 5-8% to each sequencing library so that diversity was increased. In the original analysis: Raw reads were converted to FASTQ with bcl2fastq and were demultiplexed by dual indices with Demultiplexor. V and J genes were assigned by Decombinator through tag matching that permitted a single base-pair mismatch. Using UMIs, Collapsinator corrected both sequencing errors and the frequency errors that come from PCR heterogeneity. CDR3Translator converted Decombinator identifiers into nucleotide sequence, translated that sequence into amino acids, and extracted CDR3 based on C- and N-terminal motifs. Each distinct KT2 TCR was counted as one cluster of KT2 sequences that shared a single unique molecular identifier. The public reads were reanalyzed by TCRdb: fastp trimming at Q25, MiXCR alignment, in-frame beta chains only. Rows are unified per CDR3 protein, each entry keeping the most common DNA and genes. What appears here as the V and J calls and clone size reflects TCRdb's work, not the paper's. The sample table lists some 43,000 distinct CDR3 sequences, over 15% of them with a count of one. Jointly, the top ten make up approximately 45% of the sample.

The sequence was obtained from a human donor. The rearranged segments are TRBV6-1 and TRBJ1-5; the D gene remains uncertain. Specimen: PBMCs spiked with cells of the T cell clone KT2. CDR3 sequence: CASSEAGFGNQPQHF. The DNA sequence reads TGTGCCAGCAGTGAAGCAGGTTTCGGCAATCAGCCCCAGCATTTT.